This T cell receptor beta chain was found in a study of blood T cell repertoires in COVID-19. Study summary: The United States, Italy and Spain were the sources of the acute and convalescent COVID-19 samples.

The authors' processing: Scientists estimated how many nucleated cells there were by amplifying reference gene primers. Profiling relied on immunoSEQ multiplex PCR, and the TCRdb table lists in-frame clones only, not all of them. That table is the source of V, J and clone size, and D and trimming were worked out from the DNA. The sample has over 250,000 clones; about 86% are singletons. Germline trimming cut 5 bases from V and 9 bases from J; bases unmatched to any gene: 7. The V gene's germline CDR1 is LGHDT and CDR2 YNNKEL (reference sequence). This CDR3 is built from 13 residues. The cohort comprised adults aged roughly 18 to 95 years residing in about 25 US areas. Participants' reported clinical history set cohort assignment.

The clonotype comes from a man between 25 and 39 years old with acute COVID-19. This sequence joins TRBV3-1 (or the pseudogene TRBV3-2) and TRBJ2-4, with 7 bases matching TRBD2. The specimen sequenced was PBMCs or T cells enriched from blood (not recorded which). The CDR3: CASSSTSFSIQYF. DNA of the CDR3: TGTGCCAGCAGCTCGACTAGCTTCAGCATTCAGTACTTC.